One sample yielded the 10 T cell receptor beta chains listed below, sequenced in a study of CD8+CD57+ T cells in acquired aplastic anemia. Genomic DNA, serving as template, underwent TCR beta VDJ and CDR3 profiling. Via MiXCR, TCRdb re-called the reads, giving one row per CDR3 protein. The repertoire holds under 200,000 distinct CDR3 sequences, with more than 45% as singletons. Patients picked for sequencing had shown CD8+CD57+ cell expansion detected by flow cytometry. The sequenced material came from sorted CD4+, CD8+, or CD8+CD57+ T cells (not recorded which) from PBMCs. The receptor source for this set is a human donor with aplastic anemia.

This chain joins TRBV9 and TRBJ1-1; a weak D match, TRBD1 (6 bases). CDR1 is SGDLS and CDR2 is YYNGEE in the germline V gene. There are 13 residues in the CDR3. Trimming removed 2 bases from V and 7 bases from J, with 12 bases in between. CDR3 protein: CASSVIQGVEAFF. CDR3 nucleotides: TGTGCCAGCAGCGTCATACAGGGTGTTGAAGCTTTCTTT.

On this clonotype: This clone may be a read error of a much larger clone one base away. This chain links TRBV10-3 with TRBJ2-7; D may correspond to TRBD1 or TRBD2 (7 bases each). Per germline, CDR1 ENHRY and CDR2 SYGVKD. V lost 3 bases and J 4 bases, leaving 16 bases between the germline ends. The CDR3 covers 15 residues. The CDR3 is CAISEEHRGGYEQYF. The CDR3 bases are TGTGCCATCAGTGAAGAGCACAGGGGAGGGTACGAGCAGTACTTC.

This clonotype has just one count. The V call is TRBV7-9, the J call TRBJ1-4; D ambiguous. The V gene lost 6 bases and the J gene lost 4 bases, with 12 bases spanning the gap. This CDR3 is built from 14 residues. Germline V gene lookup returns CDR1 SEHNR and CDR2 FQNEAQ (reference sequence). Here the CDR3 reads CASRKDGINEKLFF. The CDR3 DNA follows: TGTGCCAGCAGAAAGGACGGCATTAATGAAAAACTGTTTTTT.

The chain links TRBV5-1 to TRBJ2-5; 7 bases fit TRBD1. V shed 4 bases, J shed 5 bases, and the junction held 8 bases outside the gene matches. Germline loops: CDR1 SGHRS, CDR2 YFSETQ. This CDR3 is built from 14 residues. This CDR3 is CASSTSTGMETQYF. The CDR3 DNA reads TGCGCCAGCAGCACCTCGACAGGGATGGAGACCCAGTACTTC.

This sequence joins TRBV6-2 or TRBV6-3 and TRBJ2-1, with 9 bases identical to TRBD2. Germline V gives CDR1 MNHEY, CDR2 SVGEGT. CDR3 size: 16 residues. V was clipped by 4 bases and J by 2 bases; unmatched bases: 6. In DNA, the CDR3 is TGTGCCAGCAGTTCCCCCGGGACTAGCACCTACAATGAGCAGTTCTTC. Protein sequence: CASSSPGTSTYNEQFF.

The gene calls are TRBV5-1 and TRBJ1-2; TRBD1 is a possible D gene (6 bases). Germline CDR1 and CDR2: SGHRS and YFSETQ. The CDR3 loop spans 16 amino acids. The germline V and J ends were trimmed by 4 bases and 12 bases, with 28 bases remaining between them. Written as DNA, the CDR3 is TGCGCCAGCAGCCCGACAGGTTTAGATTCCCATGGTTACCACACCTTC. Its translation is CASSPTGLDSHGYHTF.

The gene calls are TRBV2 and TRBJ2-3, with TRBD2 matching over 9 bases. Germline loops: CDR1 SNHLY, CDR2 FYNNEI. CDR3 size: 13 residues. With 8 bases clipped from V and 6 bases from J, the junction kept 6 bases outside the gene matches. The CDR3 DNA reads TGTGCCAGCCCGGGACTAGCAGCGGATACGCAGTATTTT. Encoded protein: CASPGLAADTQYF.

The chain is built from TRBV20-1 and TRBJ2-7; TRBD2 matches 11 bases. This CDR3 contains 16 residues. With V trimmed by 5 bases and J by 1 base, 10 bases remained unmatched. Germline CDR1 and CDR2: DFQATT and SNEGSKA (reference sequence). The CDR3, as DNA: TGCAGTGCTCCCCAGGAACTAGCGGGAGTGTCCTACGAGCAGTACTTC. It encodes CSAPQELAGVSYEQYF.

This clonotype was counted a single time. The rearrangement links TRBV10-1 to TRBJ2-3; 10 bases agree with TRBD2. Germline V CDR1 and CDR2: WNHNN, SYGVQD (reference sequence). J was trimmed by 6 bases and V by 4 bases; bases with no gene match: 7. The CDR3 sequence is 15 residues long. The CDR3 reads CASSVASGSSDTQYF. The CDR3 region has the DNA TGCGCCAGCAGTGTCGCTAGCGGGAGCAGTGATACGCAGTATTTT.

This clonotype was recorded a few times. This chain links TRBV19 with TRBJ1-3; tentatively, D is TRBD1 (6 bases). Trimming took 3 bases from V and 0 from J, leaving 9 bases between them. Per germline, CDR1 LNHDA and CDR2 SQIVND (reference sequence). The CDR3 consists of 15 residues. The DNA of the CDR3 is TGTGCCAGTAGTATTGGACAGTCCTCTGGAAACACCATATATTTT. Translation: CASSIGQSSGNTIYF.